Each of the 18 T cell receptor beta chains below was sequenced from the same sample in a study of T cell repertoires in cytomegalovirus infection. TCRdb re-called the reads with MiXCR, one entry per CDR3 protein. Counted here are some 300,000 distinct CDR3 sequences, around 13% occurring once; the ten biggest clones make up 7.5% to 10%. Material for sequencing was PBMCs. The receptors shown here come from a human donor in good health (CMV status not recorded). Some clones in this sample may be carry-over from other donors' samples.

This clonotype was found a few times. The V gene is TRBV28, the J gene TRBJ1-5; unclear D gene. The length of the CDR3 is 12 residues. From germline, CDR1 is MDHEN and CDR2 SYDVKM. The germline V and J ends were trimmed by 2 bases and 6 bases, with 5 bases remaining between them. CDR3 protein: CASSLPIQPQHF. The CDR3 nucleotides read TGTGCCAGCAGTTTACCGATTCAGCCCCAGCATTTT.

This clonotype appeared many times. The V and J genes are TRBV7-3 and TRBJ2-5, with 8 bases matching TRBD1. Germline V CDR1 and CDR2: SGHTA, FQGTGA. The CDR3 runs 14 residues. Trimming at V came to 5 bases and at J to 4 bases, leaving 6 bases not matched to a gene. Written as DNA, the CDR3 is TGTGCCAGCAGCCCCGGGACAGGAGGAGAGACCCAGTACTTC. Residues: CASSPGTGGETQYF.

V usage is TRBV20-1 and J usage is TRBJ2-3; D gene unclear. CDR3 size: 14 residues. In germline, CDR1 is DFQATT, CDR2 SNEGSKA (reference sequence). The V and J ends lost 6 bases and 4 bases respectively, with 17 bases between them. CDR3 DNA: TGCAGTGCCAACCCGACCAGGTCTCCAGATACGCAGTATTTT. It encodes CSANPTRSPDTQYF.

This clonotype was counted at least ten times. The chain uses TRBV7-2 and TRBJ2-7, with 7 bases matching TRBD2. This CDR3 comprises 16 residues. Germline CDR1 is SGHTA and CDR2 is FQGNSA. V shed 3 bases and J 1 base; nucleotides not matched to a gene: 9. The CDR3 region is CASSLSSGTPSYEQYF. CDR3 in DNA: TGTGCCAGCAGCTTGTCCAGCGGGACTCCTTCCTACGAGCAGTACTTC.

This clonotype is a singleton in its sample. It may be a read error: a sequence one base away is much more abundant. The chain combines TRBV12-3 or TRBV12-4 with TRBJ1-1, with D unclear. Trimming took 9 bases from V and 1 from J, leaving 12 bases between them. The CDR3 loop spans 13 amino acids. This chain's CDR3 is CARSISRNTEAFF. CDR3 DNA sequence: TGTGCCAGGAGTATCTCGCGGAACACTGAAGCTTTCTTT.

A few counts support this clonotype. The junction departs from the called germline gene at one end, perhaps through a read error. V is TRBV14 and J is TRBJ1-1, with a tentative D call TRBD1 (5 bases). Germline loops: CDR1 SGHDN, CDR2 FVKESK. The CDR3 is 13 residues long. CDR3: CASRMTVNSEAFF. The CDR3 DNA follows: TGTGCCAGCAGAATGACAGTGAACAGTGAAGCTTTCTTT.

The chain has TRBV18 and TRBJ1-6, with TRBD1 matching over 9 bases. With V trimmed by 6 bases and J by 10 bases, 7 bases remained unmatched. Germline V gene sequence: CDR1 KGHSH, CDR2 LQKENI. This CDR3 is 14 amino acids long. The CDR3 reads CASSRDRVDSPLHF. The CDR3 region has the DNA TGTGCCAGCTCCCGGGACAGGGTGGACTCACCCCTCCACTTT.

In its sample, this clonotype was seen many times. The V gene is TRBV7-2, the J gene TRBJ2-5; D possibly corresponds to TRBD1 (6 bases). The CDR3 spans 15 residues. The germline V gene has CDR1 SGHTA and CDR2 FQGNSA. V was trimmed by 2 bases and J by 0 bases, leaving 10 bases between them. The CDR3 region has the DNA TGTGCCAGCAGCTTAAGGGGGACCTACCAAGAGACCCAGTACTTC. Translation gives CASSLRGTYQETQYF.

This clonotype has ten or more counts. The chain links TRBV11-1 to TRBJ1-1, with TRBD1 as a possible D gene (6 bases). The CDR3 covers 16 residues. The V gene lost 7 bases and the J gene lost 6 bases, with 24 bases spanning the gap. The germline CDR1 and CDR2 sequences are SGHAT and FQDESV (reference sequence). CDR3 in DNA: TGTGCCAGCAATTCGAGGGGGACATTTGGGGTCCCTGAAGCTTTCTTT. Translating gives CASNSRGTFGVPEAFF.

The rearrangement uses TRBV5-1 and TRBJ2-1, with TRBD2 identical over 8 bases. The germline V gene has CDR1 SGHRS and CDR2 YFSETQ. V lost 4 bases to trimming and J lost 7 bases; unmatched junction nucleotides: 10. CDR3 length: 15 residues. CDR3 in DNA: TGCGCCAGCAGCCCCGGGGGGGAGGTCGGAAATGAGCAGTTCTTC. As protein: CASSPGGEVGNEQFF.

This clonotype was recorded at least ten times. V is TRBV7-2 and J is TRBJ2-7, with D tentatively TRBD1 (6 bases). Trimming shortened V by 0 bases and J by 2 bases, and 20 bases separated the two germline ends. Germline values: CDR1 SGHTA, CDR2 FQGNSA. This CDR3 spans 18 amino acids. In DNA, the CDR3 is TGTGCCAGCAGCTTAGCGCTATCTTCAGGGGCAGTCACCTACGAGCAGTACTTC. Its protein product is CASSLALSSGAVTYEQYF. The variable domain in full, completed from reference TRBV7-2 and TRBJ2-7, reads GAGVSQSPSNKVTEKGKDVELRCDPISGHTALYWYRQSLGQGLEFLIYFQGNSAPDKSGLPSDRFSAERTGGSVSTLTIQRTQQEDSAVYLCASSLALSSGAVTYEQYFGPGTRLTVT.

On this clonotype: The junction does not match germline at one end; this may be a read error. This sequence joins TRBV7-2 and TRBJ2-2, with D possibly being TRBD2 (6 bases). The germline gives CDR1 SGHTA, CDR2 FQGNSA. The length of the CDR3 is 16 residues. CDR3 coding DNA: TGTGCCAGCAGCTTAGATTTTCGGGGGAGCAACGGGGAGCTGTTGTTT. Protein sequence: CASSLDFRGSNGELLF.

The table lists this clonotype with a few counts. CDR3 residues: CSARPLVVVETQYF. CDR3 in DNA: TGCAGTGCTAGGCCACTAGTGGTGGTTGAGACCCAGTACTTC. The genes are TRBV20-1 and TRBJ2-5; a possible D gene is TRBD2 (5 bases). Looked up from germline, CDR1 is DFQATT and CDR2 is SNEGSKA (reference sequence). The CDR3 has 14 residues. Trimming took off 3 bases at V and 5 bases at J, with 16 bases between the two ends.

Remarks on this clonotype: A much larger clone differs by one base, so this may be a read error. The rearrangement links TRBV7-2 to TRBJ2-6; D gene uncertain. CDR3 length: 15 residues. CDR1 is SGHTA, CDR2 FQGNSA, per germline. V lost 5 bases, J lost 0 bases, and 8 bases lay in between. CDR3 DNA: TGTGCCAGCAGCGGCCATGACTCTGGGGCCAACGTCCTGACTTTC. This translates into CASSGHDSGANVLTF.

This clonotype was counted at least ten times. The chain carries TRBV7-2 and TRBJ2-7; D ambiguous. Germline V gives CDR1 SGHTA, CDR2 FQGNSA. V lost 5 bases, J lost 6 bases, and 11 bases lay in between. The CDR3 sequence is 12 residues long. The CDR3 loop reads CASSPRRGEQYF. CDR3 in DNA: TGTGCCAGCAGCCCACGACGAGGCGAGCAGTACTTC.

This clonotype was detected ten times or more. The chain combines TRBV25-1 with TRBJ2-3; possibly TRBD1 or TRBD2 for D (5 bases each). The germline V and J ends were trimmed by 2 bases and 4 bases, with 10 bases remaining between them. This CDR3 has 14 residues. CDR1 and CDR2 from the germline V gene are MGHDK and SYGVNS. The CDR3 sequence is CASSEGAGADTQYF. CDR3 bases: TGTGCCAGCAGTGAAGGGGCCGGGGCAGATACGCAGTATTTT.

This chain uses TRBV2 with TRBJ1-2; no reliable D call. Germline V gives CDR1 SNHLY, CDR2 FYNNEI. V lost 6 bases to trimming and J lost 8 bases, with 13 bases between them. There are 12 residues in the CDR3. The CDR3, as DNA: TGTGCCAGCAGCTATAACCCTTCGGGCTACACCTTC. Its protein is CASSYNPSGYTF. The complete variable domain, with remaining parts taken from reference TRBV2 and TRBJ1-2, reads EPEVTQTPSHQVTQMGQEVILRCVPISNHLYFYWYRQILGQKVEFLVSFYNNEISEKSEIFDDQFSVERPDGSNFTLKIRSTKLEDSAMYFCASSYNPSGYTFGSGTRLTVV.

This clonotype was picked up many times. The V gene is TRBV7-3, the J gene TRBJ2-1; 10 bases align to TRBD1. Looked up from germline, CDR1 is SGHTA and CDR2 is FQGTGA. The length of the CDR3 is 13 residues. V lost 6 bases, J lost 9 bases, and 5 bases stayed unmatched. The CDR3, as DNA: TGTGCCAGCAGTCGGGACAGGGGTAGTGAGCAGTTCTTC. This translates into CASSRDRGSEQFF.